This T cell receptor beta chain was recovered during a study of blood T cells in healthy people across ages. On the study more broadly: Capturing about one barcoded beta molecule per two T cells was achieved by template switching.

A J-beta primer mix and a sample-barcoded 5' primer were used in a second PCR of roughly 6 to 12 cycles. TCRdb reprocessed the 5' RACE reads with MiXCR, giving one entry per CDR3 protein. The data contain roughly 550,000 distinct CDR3 sequences, approximately 25% of them singletons. This clonotype has only a few counts. This CDR3 contains 15 residues. Deletions cut 4 bases from V and 3 bases from J, with 13 bases between. Germline CDR1 reads LGHNA; CDR2 reads YNFKEQ. These same data were also listed under a study on T cells of mothers and their children. According to that study: Whatever RNA was extracted went entirely into cDNA synthesis, at roughly 1.5 ug per 15 ul. Every mother produced more than 9.5 million TCR beta CDR3 reads, whereas every child provided around 3 million. Unrelated mother-child pairs always had slightly, but never significantly, lower normalized overlap than related pairs.

This clonotype was obtained from a boy aged 10-17 years in good health. What was sequenced was blood. The chain has TRBV4-2 and TRBJ2-1, with D possibly TRBD1 on 5 matching bases. The DNA for the CDR3 is TGTGCCAGCAGCCGAAAATTAGACAGCTACAATGAGCAGTTCTTC. The encoded protein is CASSRKLDSYNEQFF.